The 20 T cell receptor beta chains in this list originate from one sample, sequenced in a study of cytomegalovirus exposure and HLA in healthy donors. In the PCR, 60 Vbeta and 13 Jbeta primers were used. The table came from immunoSEQ multiplex PCR; TCRdb's copy has only in-frame clones and leaves some out. The table shows 100,000 to 120,000 clones, with about 64% occurring only once. Material: PBMCs. Receptor source: a man aged 18 to 30 in good health and CMV-seropositive.

The chain has TRBV5-4 and TRBJ1-6; D perhaps matches TRBD1 (5 bases). Germline V gene data show CDR1 as SGHNT and CDR2 as YYREEE (reference sequence). Trimming removed 1 base at V and 8 bases at J, with 10 bases between. This CDR3 comprises 14 residues. The CDR3 bases are TGTGCCAGCAGCTTGTGGGGAGGGGATTCACCCCTCCACTTT. It codes for CASSLWGGDSPLHF.

This chain joins TRBV7-9 and TRBJ1-1, with 8 bases identical to TRBD1. Losses at the gene ends were 4 bases for V and 6 bases for J; bases not matched to a gene: 7. This CDR3 spans 14 amino acids. Germline V CDR1 and CDR2: SEHNR, FQNEAQ (reference sequence). In nucleotides, the CDR3 is TGTGCCAGCAGCTCCTACAGGGGGATCGCTGAAGCTTTCTTT. Amino acid sequence: CASSSYRGIAEAFF.

The chain combines TRBV19 with TRBJ1-6; maybe TRBD1 (6 bases). The CDR3 consists of 16 residues. In germline, CDR1 is LNHDA, CDR2 SQIVND (reference sequence). V was cut by 3 bases and J by 7 bases, with 16 bases left in between. CDR3 sequence: CASSMASRGSNSPLHF. The CDR3 DNA follows: TGTGCCAGTAGTATGGCCAGCAGGGGTTCGAATTCACCCCTCCACTTT.

The chain couples TRBV6-5 to TRBJ1-6; possibly TRBD1 for D (6 bases). V lost 7 bases to trimming and J lost 7 bases, with 11 bases between them. There are 13 residues in the CDR3. The V gene's germline CDR1 is MNHEY and CDR2 SVGAGI. CDR3 DNA sequence: TGTGCCAGCACCAGGACAGACAATTCACCCCTCCACTTT. Its protein product is CASTRTDNSPLHF.

This clone was observed a handful of times. The V and J genes are TRBV18 and TRBJ2-5; no clear D gene. Germline loops: CDR1 KGHSH, CDR2 LQKENI. CDR3 size: 13 residues. The ends were cut back, 3 bases at V and 4 bases at J, with 9 bases in the middle. The CDR3 reads CASSPRPGETQYF. DNA of the CDR3: TGTGCCAGCTCACCCAGGCCAGGAGAGACCCAGTACTTC.

The chain joins TRBV21-1 to TRBJ2-4; TRBD2 is taken as the D call from the table, unchecked against the DNA. TRBV21-1 is given as a pseudogene. The CDR3 is made up of 19 amino acids. CDR3 residues: CASSRRVAGSPIAKNIQYF. CDR3 nucleotides: TGTGCCAGCAGCCGCCGAGTAGCGGGTTCCCCCATAGCCAAAAACATTCAGTACTTC.

The V gene is TRBV19, the J gene TRBJ2-7; D ambiguous. V was pared by 5 bases and J by 0 bases, with 11 bases between. This CDR3 is built from 14 residues. In germline, CDR1 is LNHDA, CDR2 SQIVND (reference sequence). The CDR3 nucleotides read TGTGCCAGTAGTGCAGGCTTCGGCTCCTACGAGCAGTACGTC. It specifies CASSAGFGSYEQYV.

About this clone: The germline gene is not matched at one end of the junction; a read error may be the cause. The chain recombines TRBV7-9 with TRBJ2-7; D is possibly TRBD2 (6 bases). The CDR3 length is 12 residues. CDR1 is SEHNR, CDR2 FQNEAQ, per germline (reference sequence). The CDR3 DNA reads TGTTCCAGCAGCTTATTGGAGGGCGAGCAGTACTTC. Translating gives CSSSLLEGEQYF.

The rearrangement joins TRBV5-1 to TRBJ2-3; the D is unclear. V shed 0 bases and J shed 5 bases, with 10 bases lying between them. The CDR3 runs 14 residues. Germline V gene lookup returns CDR1 SGHRS and CDR2 YFSETQ. This CDR3 reads CASSLGTPGDTQYF. The CDR3 bases are TGCGCCAGCAGCTTGGGAACTCCCGGAGATACGCAGTATTTT.

The gene calls are TRBV9 and TRBJ1-1, with unresolved D. V shed 0 bases and J shed 3 bases, with 9 bases lying between them. The CDR3 loop spans 14 amino acids. Germline CDR1 and CDR2: SGDLS and YYNGEE. CDR3 DNA: TGTGCCAGCAGCGTAGCTACGGGTTACACTGAAGCTTTCTTT. It translates to CASSVATGYTEAFF. Looking up the rest from reference TRBV9 and TRBJ1-1 gives the full variable domain: DSGVTQTPKHLITATGQRVTLRCSPRSGDLSVYWYQQSLDQGLQFLIQYYNGEERAKGNILERFSAQQFPDLHSELNLSSLELGDSALYFCASSVATGYTEAFFGQGTRLTVV.

CDR3 amino acids: CASSTSGQGDYGYTF. DNA of the CDR3: TGCGCCAGCAGCACCAGTGGACAGGGAGACTATGGCTACACCTTC. The chain uses TRBV5-1 and TRBJ1-2; 8 nucleotides line up with TRBD1. Trimming took 4 bases from V and 3 from J; bases not matched to a gene: 8. CDR1 SGHRS and CDR2 YFSETQ come from the germline V gene. The CDR3 has 15 amino acids.

This clone was counted a few times. The CDR3 region has the DNA TGTGCCAGCAGTTCACTTCGGGACAGGGGGCAGGGCTACACCTTC. Residues: CASSSLRDRGQGYTF. The V and J genes are TRBV28 and TRBJ1-2, with TRBD1 matching 12 bases. The V and J ends lost 4 bases and 8 bases, in that order; junction bases with no gene match: 8. The CDR3 runs to 15 residues. In germline, CDR1 is MDHEN, CDR2 SYDVKM.

The chain joins TRBV29-1 to TRBJ1-2, with 9 bases fitting TRBD1. V shed 4 bases, J shed 8 bases, and the junction held 2 bases outside the gene matches. This CDR3 contains 11 residues. Germline CDR1 reads SQVTM; CDR2 reads ANQGSEA. CDR3 loop: CSVGTGVGYTF. The CDR3, as DNA: TGCAGCGTTGGGACAGGGGTCGGCTACACCTTC.

This clone occurred a few times. J is TRBJ2-7 and V is TRBV7-2; TRBD2 matches 11 bases. The V and J ends lost 0 bases and 4 bases, in that order; junction bases with no gene match: 5. Germline V gene sequence: CDR1 SGHTA, CDR2 FQGNSA. This CDR3 spans 16 amino acids. CDR3 sequence (DNA): TGTGCCAGCAGCTTAGCGTGGCCTAGCGGGGGGTACGAGCAGTACTTC. This encodes CASSLAWPSGGYEQYF. The full variable domain, rest sourced from reference TRBV7-2 and TRBJ2-7, is GAGVSQSPSNKVTEKGKDVELRCDPISGHTALYWYRQSLGQGLEFLIYFQGNSAPDKSGLPSDRFSAERTGGSVSTLTIQRTQQEDSAVYLCASSLAWPSGGYEQYFGPGTRLTVT.

The rearrangement links TRBV4-1 to TRBJ2-2; D perhaps matches TRBD1 (6 bases). The germline V gene has CDR1 MGHRA and CDR2 YSYEKL. Trimming took off 7 bases at V and 5 bases at J, with 17 bases between the two ends. The CDR3 length is 15 residues. CDR3 protein: CASTEAGAGTGELFF. As DNA, the CDR3 is TGCGCCAGCACGGAGGCAGGGGCTGGAACCGGGGAGCTGTTTTTT.

This clone was counted a few times. CDR3 coding DNA: TGCAGCGTTGAACATAAAAAGGGGGTGAACACTGAAGCTTTCTTT. This codes for CSVEHKKGVNTEAFF. The chain recombines TRBV29-1 with TRBJ1-1; weak D call: TRBD1 (6 bases). The germline V gene has CDR1 SQVTM and CDR2 ANQGSEA. CDR3 size: 15 residues. The V end lost 2 bases, the J end lost 0 bases, and 13 bases lay between the germline ends.

This clone appeared a few times. This chain links TRBV5-4 with TRBJ1-2; 7 bases fit TRBD1. Germline CDR1 reads SGHNT; CDR2 reads YYREEE (reference sequence). V gave up 5 bases and J gave up 2 bases; unmatched junction bases: 9. The CDR3 sequence is 15 residues long. The CDR3 protein is CASSPTGERNYGYTF. CDR3 nucleotide sequence: TGTGCCAGCAGTCCTACAGGGGAAAGGAACTATGGCTACACCTTC.

This chain connects TRBV10-2 to TRBJ2-5, with 8 bases matching TRBD2. Losses at the gene ends were 4 bases for V and 1 base for J; bases not matched to a gene: 17. Germline V gene data show CDR1 as WSHSY and CDR2 as SAAADI. This CDR3 has 19 amino acids. For the CDR3, the DNA is TGCGCCAGCAGTGGTTTTCTGACAGCTGAGCGGGGGAGCCAAGAGACCCAGTACTTC. Translation gives CASSGFLTAERGSQETQYF.

This clone turned up a few times. The chain carries TRBV11-2 and TRBJ1-1; D gene unclear. Germline CDR1 is SGHAT and CDR2 is FQNNGV. The V and J ends lost 5 bases and 6 bases respectively, with 10 bases between them. This CDR3 spans 12 amino acids. CDR3 residues: CASSPRLAEAFF. The CDR3 coding sequence is TGTGCCAGCAGCCCCCGACTGGCTGAAGCTTTCTTT.

This clone was observed once. Sequence at one end of the junction differs from germline and may be a read error. This chain links TRBV28 with TRBJ2-2, with 7 bases identical to TRBD2. Per germline, CDR1 MDHEN and CDR2 SYDVKM. The CDR3 sequence is 14 residues long. CDR3 sequence: CASTVGGNAGELFF. CDR3 nucleotides: TGTGCCAGCACCGTCGGGGGGAACGCCGGGGAGCTGTTTTTT.